This T cell receptor (beta chain) was sequenced during a study of T cell responses to AZD1222 COVID-19 vaccine (TCRdb year 2021). Background on the whole study: Because spike-specific TCR depth and breadth did not differ between the two schedules, AZD1222 recipients who got a second dose at roughly 4 weeks were pooled with those who got a second dose at roughly 12 weeks. TCR sequencing was performed for about 250 trial participants, of whom about 200 were given two doses of AZD1222 and around 26 were given two doses of MenACWY control vaccine. Trial participants were enrolled by age into 18-55, 56-69 and 70-plus year subgroups, with roughly 150, 30 and 60 TCR-sequenced participants respectively.

The CDR3 regions of human TCRbeta chains were analyzed by immunosequencing. Turning to the authors' computational methods: TCRs in the repertoires were matched against a reference library of SARS-CoV-2-specific TCRs that had been generated with the MIRA antigen-specificity platform. Breadth was defined as the fraction of unique TCRs that were SARS-CoV-2-associated. Depth was defined as the fraction of total T cells that were SARS-CoV-2-associated. Using the MIRA data, each spike-specific TCR was assigned both to the spike region to which the TCR was reactive and to a CD4 or CD8 class. Log10-transformed breadth and depth values were compared by one-way ANOVA with Sidak's multiple comparisons tests. TCRdb took this table from immuneACCESS and kept in-frame rearrangements with V and J called. Such tables lack part of the clones; where checked against another copy, unresolved V genes explain under half of the gap, and the rest is unexplained. The DNA gave D and trimming, while V, J and clone size come from that table. The sample table contains over 75,000 clones; only one count was recorded for roughly 89% of them. About 2% of the sample rests with the top ten.

The time point label corresponds to: baseline before first vaccination. Samples from vaccinated people were obtained from the UK trials COV001 and COV002, which included a single-blind randomized controlled phase 2/3 trial of AZD1222 (ChAdOx1 nCoV-19) in healthy adults. For TCRbeta chain sequencing, PBMC samples from trial participants were taken at day 0 and at day 28 after the second dose. What the research found in general, with its limitations: The vaccine-associated CD4 TCRs covered the entire spike protein, and the dominant responses fell in regions 160-218 and 743-854. Because no samples from the day 14 peak response were available, repertoires could be characterized only after the peak T cell response. Reportedly, almost half of the unique spike-specific TCRs recognized epitopes lying outside the regions that are mutated in the B.1.351 and B.1.1.7 variants. In the small 56-69-year group, the increase in depth fell short of significance, most likely because of low power. Conclusions about previously exposed vaccinees were limited because only six AZD1222 recipients were SARS-CoV-2 seropositive at baseline. Most participants were white British and females outnumbered males, and the authors suggested that clonal diversity may have been underestimated. After two AZD1222 doses, both the breadth and the depth of spike-specific TCRs were significantly higher than at day 0 and than in MenACWY recipients.

This clone came up once. The clone's antigen remains unknown. No base quality information exists; no much larger clone differs at one position. In the germline V gene, CDR1 corresponds to SGHDT and CDR2 to YYEEEE. The CDR3 starts with the cysteine, ends with the phenylalanine, and has 17 residues. Just CDR3 DNA is preserved here, 51 bases in frame from base 1. Trimming leaves V shorter by 3 bases and J shorter by 2 bases, with the junction holding 10 bases beyond the gene matches. The sequence is built from TRBV5-6 and TRBJ1-5; TRBD1 agrees with 8 junctional bases. Here the sequenced sample was peripheral blood, taken on day 0 of AZD1222 vaccination. The TCR sequence derives from an adult in good health. The CDR3 region reads CASSYWTGTSGNQPQHF. The nucleotide sequence is given as TGTGCCAGCAGCTATTGGACAGGGACGAGCGGCAATCAGCCCCAGCATTTT. Here the CDR3 is joined to the reference TRBV5-6 and TRBJ1-5 genes, and the full variable domain is: DAGVTQSPTHLIKTRGQQVTLRCSPKSGHDTVSWYQQALGQGPQFIFQYYEEEERQRGNFPDRFSGHQFPNYSSELNVNALLLGDSALYLCASSYWTGTSGNQPQHFGDGTRLSIL.